The 27 T cell receptor beta chains reported below all come from one sample, sequenced in a study of cytomegalovirus exposure and HLA in healthy donors. Primers included in the PCR were 60 Vbeta and 13 Jbeta primers. TCRdb's copy holds only in-frame clones and misses some; the assay was immunoSEQ multiplex PCR. The profile shows about 130,000 clones, 65% to 80% of them singletons. Sequencing input: PBMCs. Receptors originate from a woman aged 40 to 50 in good health and CMV-seronegative.

This rearrangement joins TRBV30 to TRBJ2-7, with 10 bases identical to TRBD1. This CDR3 is 14 amino acids long. Germline V lookup: CDR1 GTSNPN, CDR2 SVGIG (reference sequence). With 1 base clipped from V and 1 base from J, the junction kept 1 base outside the gene matches. The CDR3 sequence is CAWSGGQGSYEQYF. The CDR3 nucleotides read TGTGCCTGGAGTGGGGGACAGGGGTCCTACGAGCAGTACTTC.

This clone was observed a handful of times. The chain is built from TRBV6-5 and TRBJ1-4, with 10 bases matching TRBD1. This CDR3 has 14 residues. Trimming took 5 bases from V and 7 from J; bases not matched to a gene: 4. Germline assignment: CDR1 MNHEY and CDR2 SVGAGI. The CDR3 loop reads CASSGGTGVEKLFF. The CDR3 DNA reads TGTGCCAGCAGTGGTGGGACAGGGGTTGAAAAACTGTTTTTT.

The rearrangement uses TRBV14 and TRBJ2-7; D perhaps matches TRBD2 (5 bases). Germline V gene lookup returns CDR1 SGHDN and CDR2 FVKESK. V lost 1 base, J lost 7 bases, and 8 bases lay in between. This CDR3 contains 12 residues. The CDR3 region is CASSQGTVEQYF. Written as DNA, the CDR3 is TGTGCCAGCAGCCAAGGGACTGTGGAGCAGTACTTC. The variable domain in full, completed from reference TRBV14 and TRBJ2-7, reads EAGVTQFPSHSVIEKGQTVTLRCDPISGHDNLYWYRRVMGKEIKFLLHFVKESKQDESGMPNNRFLAERTGGTYSTLKVQPAELEDSGVYFCASSQGTVEQYFGPGTRLTVT.

The V call is TRBV27, the J call TRBJ2-1; 9 bases are a match to TRBD2. J gave up 8 bases and V 5 bases, and 10 bases lay outside the gene matches. This CDR3 has 15 residues. The germline V gene encodes CDR1 MNHEY and CDR2 SMNVEV (reference sequence). In DNA form, the CDR3 reads TGTGCCAGCAGTCCGATAGCGGGAGAGGTGGATGAGCAGTTCTTC. It encodes CASSPIAGEVDEQFF.

The CDR3 region has the DNA TGCGCCAGCAGCTTACAACAGGGGCCTATCTACGAGCAGTACTTC. It encodes CASSLQQGPIYEQYF. The genes are TRBV5-1 and TRBJ2-7; the match to TRBD1 covers 7 bases. Trimming at V came to 2 bases and at J to 3 bases, leaving 8 bases not matched to a gene. Germline V gene sequence: CDR1 SGHRS, CDR2 YFSETQ. The CDR3 has 15 residues.

This chain uses TRBV5-6 with TRBJ2-1; D is perhaps TRBD2 (6 bases). The V end was cut by 0 bases, the J end by 13 bases, with 17 bases between. Germline V gene sequence: CDR1 SGHDT, CDR2 YYEEEE. This CDR3 spans 14 amino acids. CDR3 sequence reads: CASSLGVEGAGQFF. CDR3 DNA sequence: TGTGCCAGCAGCTTGGGGGTGGAGGGAGCCGGACAGTTCTTC.

This clone has only a few counts. The chain carries TRBV5-8 and TRBJ2-5; a weak D match, TRBD2 (6 bases). Trimming stripped 4 bases from V and 5 bases from J, with 21 bases between. The CDR3 has 16 residues. Germline CDR1 reads SGHTS; CDR2 reads YDEGEE. This CDR3 is CASSLGRRGRRETQYF. The CDR3 DNA is TGTGCCAGCAGCCTCGGCAGGAGGGGTCGGCGGGAGACCCAGTACTTC.

The chain has TRBV5-1 and TRBJ1-2, with 11 bases aligning to TRBD1. This CDR3 has 18 amino acids. Unmatched junction bases numbered 12, after V lost 0 bases and J lost 5 bases. The V gene's germline CDR1 is SGHRS and CDR2 YFSETQ. CDR3 loop: CASSLDGQGALRKYGYTF. The DNA for the CDR3 is TGCGCCAGCAGCTTGGATGGACAGGGGGCGCTAAGGAAATATGGCTACACCTTC. Full variable domain (rest looked up from reference TRBV5-1 and TRBJ1-2): KAGVTQTPRYLIKTRGQQVTLSCSPISGHRSVSWYQQTPGQGLQFLFEYFSETQRNKGNFPGRFSGRQFSNSRSEMNVSTLELGDSALYLCASSLDGQGALRKYGYTFGSGTRLTVV.

This rearrangement joins TRBV7-2 to TRBJ2-1; 10 nucleotides match TRBD2. CDR3 length: 15 amino acids. The J segment lost 9 bases and the V segment lost 4 bases, leaving 9 bases of the junction unmatched. Germline assignment: CDR1 SGHTA and CDR2 FQGNSA. As DNA, the CDR3 is TGTGCCAGCAGCTCCATGAGCGGGGGGGCCTCTGAGCAGTTCTTC. It encodes CASSSMSGGASEQFF.

The chain couples TRBV6-1 to TRBJ2-1, with 14 bases that match TRBD2. J lost 5 bases, V lost 6 bases, and 3 bases had no gene match. CDR3 length equals 15 residues. Germline lookup yields CDR1 MNHNS and CDR2 SASEGT. The CDR3 region has the DNA TGTGCCAGCAGCTGGGGACTAGCGGGGGACAATGAGCAGTTCTTC. Translated, it gives CASSWGLAGDNEQFF.

This clone was found a few times. The chain joins TRBV7-8 to TRBJ1-2; D is perhaps TRBD1 (5 bases). Trimming stripped 5 bases from V and 7 bases from J, with 17 bases between. CDR1 is SGHVS, CDR2 FQNEAQ, per germline. The CDR3 length is 14 residues. This CDR3 reads CASSPPGGWGGYTF. The CDR3 bases are TGTGCCAGCAGCCCCCCCGGGGGGTGGGGTGGCTACACCTTC.

This chain joins TRBV9 and TRBJ2-1; perhaps TRBD1 as D (6 bases). Trimming took 3 bases from V and 2 from J, leaving 15 bases between them. The CDR3 is 16 residues long. Germline V lookup: CDR1 SGDLS, CDR2 YYNGEE. This CDR3 reads CASSAIQGGPYNEQFF. CDR3 DNA sequence: TGTGCCAGCAGCGCAATACAGGGTGGCCCCTACAATGAGCAGTTCTTC.

The V gene is TRBV30, the J gene TRBJ2-6; 8 bases fit TRBD1. V was clipped by 5 bases and J by 3 bases; unmatched bases: 3. The CDR3 is made up of 14 amino acids. Per the germline V gene, CDR1 is GTSNPN and CDR2 is SVGIG (reference sequence). The CDR3 spells CAWQGAGGANVLTF. The CDR3 DNA is TGTGCCTGGCAGGGGGCGGGTGGGGCCAACGTCCTGACTTTC.

The chain recombines TRBV7-3 with TRBJ2-5; possible D gene TRBD2, 5 bases. The V gene's germline CDR1 is SGHTA and CDR2 FQGTGA. The germline V and J ends were trimmed by 6 bases and 1 base, with 9 bases remaining between them. The length of the CDR3 is 13 residues. CDR3 amino acids: CASSSDFQETQYF. Here the CDR3 DNA reads TGTGCCAGCAGTTCGGACTTCCAAGAGACCCAGTACTTC.

The table lists this clone with a few counts. This chain uses TRBV5-4 with TRBJ2-7; D remains ambiguous. Deletions cut 5 bases from V and 1 base from J, with 7 bases between. Germline V gene lookup returns CDR1 SGHNT and CDR2 YYREEE (reference sequence). CDR3 length equals 12 residues. CDR3: CASSFNSYEQYF. CDR3 coding DNA: TGTGCCAGCAGTTTTAATTCCTACGAGCAGTACTTC. Variable domain in full (rest from reference TRBV5-4 and TRBJ2-7): ETGVTQSPTHLIKTRGQQVTLRCSSQSGHNTVSWYQQALGQGPQFIFQYYREEENGRGNFPPRFSGLQFPNYSSELNVNALELDDSALYLCASSFNSYEQYFGPGTRLTVT.

This chain joins TRBV2 and TRBJ2-3; 11 bases align to TRBD2. Germline V gene data show CDR1 as SNHLY and CDR2 as FYNNEI. J was trimmed by 4 bases and V by 5 bases; bases with no gene match: 11. This CDR3 has 17 amino acids. CDR3 region: CASSQDVTSGISDTQYF. DNA of the CDR3: TGTGCCAGCAGTCAAGACGTGACTAGCGGGATCTCAGATACGCAGTATTTT.

V is TRBV6-1 and J is TRBJ2-2; possible D gene TRBD2, 5 bases. Trimming took 4 bases from V and 8 from J, leaving 17 bases between them. Germline CDR1 is MNHNS and CDR2 is SASEGT. The CDR3 length is 15 residues. The CDR3 reads CASSVEVGINGELFF. The CDR3 DNA reads TGTGCCAGCAGTGTAGAGGTCGGGATTAATGGGGAGCTGTTTTTT.

This chain uses TRBV5-1 with TRBJ2-3, with 8 bases fitting TRBD2. V gave up 1 base and J gave up 3 bases; unmatched junction bases: 1. This CDR3 is built from 14 residues. Germline V gene sequence: CDR1 SGHRS, CDR2 YFSETQ. CDR3 sequence: CASSLTSGTDTQYF. The CDR3 DNA is TGCGCCAGCAGCTTGACTAGCGGAACAGATACGCAGTATTTT. Full variable domain (outside the CDR3, taken from reference TRBV5-1 and TRBJ2-3): KAGVTQTPRYLIKTRGQQVTLSCSPISGHRSVSWYQQTPGQGLQFLFEYFSETQRNKGNFPGRFSGRQFSNSRSEMNVSTLELGDSALYLCASSLTSGTDTQYFGPGTRLTVL.

This rearrangement joins TRBV27 to TRBJ1-1, with a tentative D call TRBD1 (5 bases). The CDR3 extends over 14 amino acids. Germline CDR1 is MNHEY and CDR2 is SMNVEV (reference sequence). Trimming pared 3 bases from V and 5 bases from J, leaving 13 bases between. The CDR3 DNA reads TGTGCCAGCAGTTTGGATCCGGGGGGAACTGAAGCTTTCTTT. Amino acids: CASSLDPGGTEAFF.

V is TRBV11-2 and J is TRBJ1-2; D is unclear. The CDR3 is 13 amino acids. CDR1 is SGHAT and CDR2 is FQNNGV in the germline V gene. The germline V and J ends were trimmed by 1 base and 4 bases, with 7 bases remaining between them. CDR3 sequence reads: CASSLGASYGYTF. In DNA, the CDR3 is TGTGCCAGCAGCTTAGGTGCGAGCTATGGCTACACCTTC.

V and J are TRBV28 and TRBJ2-1, with TRBD2 matching over 8 bases. CDR3 size: 12 residues. With 6 bases clipped from V and 8 bases from J, the junction kept 3 bases outside the gene matches. The germline V gene encodes CDR1 MDHEN and CDR2 SYDVKM. DNA of the CDR3: TGTGCCAGCAGCCGGACTAGCTATGAGCAGTTCTTC. Protein: CASSRTSYEQFF.

This chain uses TRBV18 with TRBJ2-7; weak D call: TRBD2 (6 bases). CDR1 and CDR2 from the germline V gene are KGHSH and LQKENI. The V end was cut by 0 bases, the J end by 0 bases, with 12 bases between. The CDR3 extends over 16 amino acids. CDR3 protein: CASSPPGSGPSYEQYF. The CDR3, as DNA: TGTGCCAGCTCACCACCGGGTAGCGGACCCTCCTACGAGCAGTACTTC.

The genes are TRBV19 and TRBJ1-2, with D perhaps TRBD1 (6 bases). The ends were cut back, 1 base at V and 4 bases at J, with 16 bases in the middle. Looked up from germline, CDR1 is LNHDA and CDR2 is SQIVND (reference sequence). This CDR3 is 16 amino acids long. This chain's CDR3 is CASSIAGGATPYGYTF. The CDR3 DNA reads TGTGCCAGTAGTATAGCTGGGGGCGCGACCCCCTATGGCTACACCTTC.

The chain recombines TRBV30 with TRBJ1-5, with TRBD1 identical over 8 bases. Per germline, CDR1 GTSNPN and CDR2 SVGIG (reference sequence). This CDR3 contains 13 residues. V dropped 5 bases and J dropped 5; count of bases not matched to a gene: 5. The DNA for the CDR3 is TGTGCCTGGGGACAGGGCCCCGATCAGCCCCAGCATTTT. It yields the protein CAWGQGPDQPQHF.

V usage is TRBV5-5 and J usage is TRBJ1-6; D uncertain. The CDR3 is 17 amino acids. With 0 bases removed from V and 3 bases from J, the gap between germline ends came to 13 bases. Per the germline V gene, CDR1 is SGHKS and CDR2 is YYEKEE (reference sequence). The CDR3 region has the DNA TGTGCCAGCAGCTTGGATCGGCAGCTAGGCTATAATTCACCCCTCCACTTT. Translation gives CASSLDRQLGYNSPLHF.

There are a few counts of this clone. The gene calls are TRBV9 and TRBJ1-2, with TRBD1 matching 7 bases. CDR1 is SGDLS, CDR2 YYNGEE, per germline. The CDR3 has 14 amino acids. After removal of 0 bases from V and 8 bases from J, the junction contained 7 bases not matched to a gene. CDR3 loop: CASSVALPGGGYTF. For the CDR3, the DNA is TGTGCCAGCAGCGTAGCTTTGCCAGGGGGAGGCTACACCTTC.

The rearrangement links TRBV7-9 to TRBJ1-1, with no clear D. V dropped 2 bases and J dropped 1 base, with 5 bases sitting between them. CDR3 length: 13 amino acids. Germline CDR1 is SEHNR and CDR2 is FQNEAQ (reference sequence). CDR3 protein: CASSLLRNTEAFF. As DNA, the CDR3 is TGTGCCAGCAGCTTACTGCGGAACACTGAAGCTTTCTTT.